The source of this T cell receptor (beta chain) is a study of blood T cell repertoires in COVID-19. In its sample, this clone was seen a few times. Only in-frame clones appear in the TCRdb table, and some are missing; sequencing was by immunoSEQ multiplex PCR. The table includes over 150,000 clones, roughly 79% detected once. This CDR3 is built from 14 residues. The germline V gene has CDR1 GTSNPN and CDR2 SVGIG (reference sequence). Trimming removed 0 bases from V and 11 bases from J, with 19 bases in between. Sequences were obtained from peripheral blood. The chain recombines TRBV30 with TRBJ1-1, with D possibly TRBD1 on 5 matching bases. The receptor was isolated from an older woman with acute or convalescent COVID-19. The CDR3 bases are TGTGCCTGGAGTGTGACACGCTCCGTTCGGGGGGCTTTCTTT. Protein sequence: CAWSVTRSVRGAFF. Combining the CDR3 with reference TRBV30 and TRBJ1-1 gives the whole variable domain SQTIHQWPATLVQPVGSPLSLECTVEGTSNPNLYWYRQAAGRGLQLLFYSVGIGQISSEVPQNLSASRPQDRQFILSSKKLLLSDSGFYLCAWSVTRSVRGAFFGQGTRLTVV.